Listed below are T cell receptor beta chains from one sample, sequenced in a study of human T cells and chemical hapten exposure. TCRdb reprocessed the RACE reads with MiXCR, giving one entry per CDR3 protein. The sample shows under 200,000 distinct CDR3 sequences, 28% of them seen only once. The sequenced sample was whole blood, obtained in connection with sensitization to the hapten diphenylcyclopropenone (DPC). The receptor source for this set is a woman between 18 and 29 years old with alopecia areata. Some clones in this sample may be carry-over from other donors' samples. The CDR3 runs from the conserved cysteine through the conserved F or W. A D gene is named only where the DNA matches it firmly. Expanded clones are given a class, and other clones once, few, many or no size at all.

d_call	clone_size	v_call	cdr3_length	j_call	cdr3_nt	cdr3_aa
.	few	TRBV7-2	12	TRBJ1-5	TGTGCCAGCAGCTTACCTCTCGAGCCCCAGCATTTT	CASSLPLEPQHF
TRBD2	.	TRBV5-1	15	TRBJ2-3	TGCGCCAGCAGCTTTAGCGGGGGAGGCACAGATACGCAGTATTTT	CASSFSGGGTDTQYF
.	.	TRBV10-2	12	TRBJ2-3	TGCGCCAGCAGTGAGTCGGAGGATACGCAGTATTTT	CASSESEDTQYF
TRBD1	.	TRBV4-1	15	TRBJ1-4	TGCGCCAGCAGCCAGGACAGGGGGCGAAAGGAAAAACTGTTTTTT	CASSQDRGRKEKLFF
.	.	TRBV2	13	TRBJ2-3	TGTGCCAGCAGCGGATCATCCAAGGATACGCAGTATTTT	CASSGSSKDTQYF
.	.	TRBV2	14	TRBJ2-7	TGTGCCAGCGGGGAAATAGGGTTGTCCTACGAGCAGTACTTC	CASGEIGLSYEQYF
.	once	TRBV6-2/TRBV6-3	14	TRBJ2-3	TGTGCCAGCAGTTACTCGGGCTACACAGATACGCAGTATTTT	CASSYSGYTDTQYF
.	.	TRBV2	13	TRBJ2-3	TGTGCCAGCAGTGGGACCATCACAGATACGCAGTATTTT	CASSGTITDTQYF
.	.	TRBV5-1	15	TRBJ2-7	TGCGCCAGCAGCTCCCAACAGGAGGCTTCCTACGAGCAGTACTTC	CASSSQQEASYEQYF
TRBD1	few	TRBV20-1	15	TRBJ2-3	TGCAGTGCTAGGAAAACCGGGACAGGGTCAGATACGCAGTATTTT	CSARKTGTGSDTQYF
.	few	TRBV4-1	15	TRBJ2-7	TGCGCCAGCAGCCAAGGGTCGGGAGTTCGTTACGAGCAGTACTTC	CASSQGSGVRYEQYF
.	.	TRBV27	15	TRBJ1-5	TGTGCCAGCAGTTACGCCCAGGGAAGCAATCAGCCCCAGCATTTT	CASSYAQGSNQPQHF
.	.	TRBV6-2/TRBV6-3	16	TRBJ2-2	TGTGCCAGCAGTTACTCTGGGGGAGTTGACACCGGGGAGCTGTTTTTT	CASSYSGGVDTGELFF
TRBD2	many	TRBV6-2/TRBV6-3	14	TRBJ2-2	TGTGCCAGTCGACTAGCGGGAGAGGCCGGGGAGCTGTTTTTT	CASRLAGEAGELFF
.	.	TRBV2	13	TRBJ2-3	TGTGCCAGCGTCCAGGCAGGTTCGGATACGCAGTATTTT	CASVQAGSDTQYF
.	.	TRBV29-1	12	TRBJ1-1	TGCGGCGTTGTGAGAGGGGACACTGAAGCTTTCTTT	CGVVRGDTEAFF
.	many	TRBV24-1	15	TRBJ2-2	TGTGCCACCAGCTCTACGGGAGCATACACCGGGGAGCTGTTTTTT	CATSSTGAYTGELFF
.	.	TRBV6-6	13	TRBJ1-1	TGTGCCAGCAGTTACCTTGGGACGGGAGAAGCTTTCTTT	CASSYLGTGEAFF
.	.	TRBV5-1	12	TRBJ2-4	TGCGCCAGCAGCTTGCCGGGCTTTAGACAGTACTTC	CASSLPGFRQYF
.	.	TRBV5-1	14	TRBJ2-7	TGCGCCAGCAGTCCAGGGGGGGTATCCTACGAGCAGTACTTC	CASSPGGVSYEQYF
TRBD1	.	TRBV27	15	TRBJ1-1	TGTGCCAGCCTGCGGAGGGGGACAGTGAACACTGAAGCTTTCTTT	CASLRRGTVNTEAFF
.	.	TRBV27	12	TRBJ2-1	TGTGCCAGCAATAACTACGGCAATGAGCAGTTCTTC	CASNNYGNEQFF
TRBD1	.	TRBV6-5	12	TRBJ2-3	TGTGCCAGCAGTTCCTGGGACAGGACGCAGTATTTT	CASSSWDRTQYF
TRBD1	.	TRBV6-2/TRBV6-3	12	TRBJ1-1	TGTGCCGGAGGGACAGGGAGCACTGAAGCTTTCTTT	CAGGTGSTEAFF
.	few	TRBV2	15	TRBJ2-7	TGTGCCAGCAGTCCCCCGGCGGCTCTCTCCTACGAGCAGTACTTC	CASSPPAALSYEQYF
TRBD2	.	TRBV20-1	15	TRBJ2-1	TGCAGTGCTAGAGAGTTTGGGACTAGGGTCAATGAGCAGTTCTTC	CSAREFGTRVNEQFF
TRBD1	.	TRBV12-3/TRBV12-4	16	TRBJ1-1	TGTGCCAGCAGGAAGATTACCGGGACAGGGGGACGAGAAGCTTTCTTT	CASRKITGTGGREAFF
TRBD1	.	TRBV7-2	15	TRBJ2-7	TGTGCCAGCAGCTTAGTTGAGACAGGGCCCTACGAGCAGTACTTC	CASSLVETGPYEQYF
.	.	TRBV29-1	14	TRBJ2-3	TGCAGCGTTGGTTCCGAGGGACTCACAGATACGCAGTATTTT	CSVGSEGLTDTQYF
.	few	TRBV27	13	TRBJ2-3	TGTGCCAGCAGTAAGGGGTCCACAGATACGCAGTATTTT	CASSKGSTDTQYF
TRBD1	few	TRBV4-2	16	TRBJ2-7	TGTGCCAGCAGCCAAGTCTCTGGGGACAGGGGATACGAGCAGTACTTC	CASSQVSGDRGYEQYF
TRBD1	.	TRBV20-1	13	TRBJ1-2	TGCAGTGCGCCAAAACAGGGGATGGTTGGCTACACCTTC	CSAPKQGMVGYTF
TRBD1	.	TRBV7-2	14	TRBJ2-7	TGTGCCAGCAGATCGGGACAGAGAGCCTGCGAGCAGTACTTC	CASRSGQRACEQYF
.	.	TRBV4-3	16	TRBJ2-1	TGCGCCAGCAGCCAAGATCGGGGAGTCGGGGGCGGTGAGCAGTTCTTC	CASSQDRGVGGGEQFF
.	.	TRBV7-9	21	TRBJ2-1	TGTGCCAGCAGCTTACACAAGTTTACGGGAGGCCGAAGGGGGTACATCAATGAGCAGTTCTTC	CASSLHKFTGGRRGYINEQFF
.	many	TRBV20-1	11	TRBJ1-2	TGCAGTGGGGGCGGGAACTATGGCTACACCTTC	CSGGGNYGYTF
TRBD2	few	TRBV28	17	TRBJ2-3	TGTGCCAGCAGTTCCGGGACTAGCGGGATCTACACAGATACGCAGTATTTT	CASSSGTSGIYTDTQYF
.	.	TRBV19	13	TRBJ2-1	TGTGCCAGTAGTATAGTACCGGGGAATGAGCAGTTCTTC	CASSIVPGNEQFF
.	.	TRBV20-1	13	TRBJ1-5	TGCAGTGCCGCCCACGGTGTGGACCAGCCCCAGCATTTT	CSAAHGVDQPQHF
.	.	TRBV9	16	TRBJ2-5	TGTGCCAGCAGCGTATCAAAGGCAGCCCGAAAAGAGACCCAGTACTTC	CASSVSKAARKETQYF
.	.	TRBV20-1	15	TRBJ2-7	TGCAGTGCTAGAGATCCCTCAGGTTTCCTCGACGAGCAGTACTTC	CSARDPSGFLDEQYF
TRBD2	few	TRBV27	16	TRBJ2-1	TGTGCCAGCAGTTTAGATCCAGCGGGGGGGCAGAATGAGCAGTTCTTC	CASSLDPAGGQNEQFF
.	few	TRBV7-2	15	TRBJ1-2	TGTGCCACCTATCTTCGGGGCAGATCTAACTATGGCTACACCTTC	CATYLRGRSNYGYTF
TRBD1	few	TRBV6-2/TRBV6-3	17	TRBJ2-2	TGTGCCAGCAGTAGGAGATCCGGGACAGGTCGGTCCGGGGAGCTGTTTTTT	CASSRRSGTGRSGELFF
.	.	TRBV4-1	15	TRBJ1-1	TGCGCCAGCAGCCATTCGACGACAGGTAGCACTGAAGCTTTCTTT	CASSHSTTGSTEAFF